The rows below give T cell receptor beta chains drawn from one sample of a study of cytomegalovirus exposure and HLA in healthy donors. Here immunoSEQ multiplex PCR was the method, and the copy in TCRdb shows in-frame clones only, minus some. The data contain tens of thousands of clones, 85% to 95% of them singletons. The sample comprised PBMCs. These receptor sequences come from a man aged 18 to 29 in good health and CMV-seronegative. Each CDR3 is given with its conserved first and last residue. Part of the rows lack a size; the others show once, few, many or a class for expanded clones.

size | V | CDR3
- | TRBV28 | CASSISPTGTGYGYTF
- | TRBV5-1 | CASSLDRHTDTQYF
- | TRBV5-4 | CASSLGTGQIEQYF
- | TRBV7-9 | CASSSGTFQETQYF
- | TRBV7-9 | CASSLGQGADGYTF
- | TRBV28 | CASTRSEWAGAFF
- | TRBV2 | CASSATGEETQYF
- | TRBV7-2 | CASSLSRGQGEQYF
once | TRBV7-6 | CASSWTGDTGELFF
few | TRBV29-1 | CSVGDSLNEQFF
- | TRBV19 | CASSSRLAPAGEQFF
once | TRBV28 | CASVRGGQETQYF
- | TRBV9 | CASSAGLPNTEAFF
- | TRBV5-1 | CASSLEASGFSVEQFF
- | TRBV7-9 | CASSLSRNTEAFF
- | TRBV4-3 | CASSQDPPSGDSGETQYF
- | TRBV18 | CASSPGLAGGVETQYF
- | TRBV2 | CASRPGTSDYNEQFF
- | TRBV27 | CASSAQGQPQHF
- | TRBV10-3 | CAISETGEQYF
- | TRBV6-5 | CASSYSYSYEQYF
- | TRBV6-6 | CASSYREDHPSYEQYF
- | TRBV10-2 | CASSLLAGGSTDTQYF
- | TRBV6-5 | CASSYSTSGTYNEQFF
- | TRBV15 | CATSRDRGLQLAVTDTQYF
- | TRBV28 | CASSLRRVGGSDNEQFF
- | TRBV2 | CASSPGQRYEQYF
- | TRBV7-6 | CASSLAAQPGGNQPQHF
once | TRBV7-2 | CASSRPRLAGGTDTQYF
- | TRBV9 | CASASLGANVLTF
- | TRBV7-2 | CASSTRIAGGEQYF
- | TRBV10-3 | CAIAAVHSNQPQHF
- | TRBV5-6 | CASSYGLASYNEQFF
- | TRBV7-2 | CASSPRDRRDYGYTF
- | TRBV14 | CASSRRGLAYEQYF
- | TRBV11-2 | CASSPVPYGYTF
- | TRBV10-3 | CAIAVGLAGGENEQFF
- | TRBV11-2 | CASSRDAWTSAYNEQFF
- | TRBV12-5 | CASGGQGVGEQFF
- | TRBV19 | CASHPWGQVETQYF
- | TRBV19 | CAITSVTYEQYF
few | TRBV7-9 | CASSLGNNYNEQFF
- | TRBV18 | CASSPSSGLEQFF
- | TRBV19 | CASSSDRVTEKLFF
- | TRBV9 | CASSHQGGTTSYEQYF
- | TRBV27 | CASSFTSGVGAQYF
- | TRBV14 | CASSQVGRADTQYF
- | TRBV5-5 | CASSASGTGVEKLFF
- | TRBV28 | CASYEGGMRNNEQFF
- | TRBV19 | CASRRDRTLNTEAFF
- | TRBV28 | CASSQQVAGYTF
- | TRBV28 | CASRGTPSNQPQHF
- | TRBV7-2 | CASSPETGTYTGEQYF
once | TRBV5-1 | CASSRSPLREPNTDTQYF
- | TRBV2 | CASNTIPTGYSPYEQYF